This T cell receptor beta chain was found in a study of T-cell memory formation after mild COVID-19. TCRdb itself ran the 5' RACE reads through MiXCR, one entry per CDR3 protein. The sample contains around 36,000 distinct CDR3 sequences, roughly an eighth of which appear only once. At least ten counts were recorded for this clonotype. Looked up from germline, CDR1 is MNHEY and CDR2 is SMNVEV (reference sequence). There are 12 residues in the CDR3. V lost 7 bases and J 6 bases, leaving 12 bases between the germline ends. The chain uses TRBV27 and TRBJ1-1, with TRBD1 as a possible D gene (6 bases). Specimen: PBMCs or a T cell subset sorted from them (not recorded which). The sequence derives from a man in his late teens or twenties who had mild COVID-19 (a few samples of this study predate the infection). Cell type and time point are not known. The CDR3 nucleotides are TGTGCCAGCATAGGTTGGGGGCCTGAAGCTTTCTTT. Protein: CASIGWGPEAFF.